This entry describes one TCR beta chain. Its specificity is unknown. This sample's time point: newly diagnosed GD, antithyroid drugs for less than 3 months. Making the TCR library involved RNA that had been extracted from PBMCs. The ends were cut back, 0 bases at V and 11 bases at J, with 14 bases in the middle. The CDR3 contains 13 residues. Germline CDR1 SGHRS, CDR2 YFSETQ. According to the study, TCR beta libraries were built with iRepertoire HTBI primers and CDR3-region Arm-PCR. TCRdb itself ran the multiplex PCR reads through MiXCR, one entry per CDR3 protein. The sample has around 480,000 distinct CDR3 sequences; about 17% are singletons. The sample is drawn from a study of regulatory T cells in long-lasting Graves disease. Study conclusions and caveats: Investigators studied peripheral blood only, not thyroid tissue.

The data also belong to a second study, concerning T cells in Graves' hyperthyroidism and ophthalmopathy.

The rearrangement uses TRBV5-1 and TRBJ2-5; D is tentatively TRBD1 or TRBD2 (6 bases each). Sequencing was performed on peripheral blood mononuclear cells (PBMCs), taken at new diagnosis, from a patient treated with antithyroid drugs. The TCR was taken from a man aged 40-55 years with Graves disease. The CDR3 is CASSLVGGHEQYF. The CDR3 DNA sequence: TGCGCCAGCAGCTTGGTTGGGGGGCATGAGCAGTACTTC.